These 21 T cell receptor beta chains originate from one sample sequenced in a study of blood T cell repertoires in COVID-19. Assay: immunoSEQ multiplex PCR; the TCRdb copy retains only in-frame clones and omits some. The data show fewer than 150,000 clones, with roughly 84% seen just once and around 8.6% held by the top ten. Sequenced material: peripheral blood. The receptors were sampled from a human donor in a cohort sampled during active COVID-19.

This chain links TRBV9 with TRBJ2-7, with TRBD1 matching 8 bases. The CDR3 totals 15 residues. Germline V CDR1 and CDR2: SGDLS, YYNGEE. Trimming removed 3 bases from V and 2 bases from J; junction bases left unmatched: 7. Here the CDR3 reads CASSGGQGVTYEQYF. CDR3 nucleotides: TGTGCCAGCAGCGGAGGACAGGGCGTAACCTACGAGCAGTACTTC.

The chain is built from TRBV4-2 and TRBJ2-7; D is perhaps TRBD2 (5 bases). The CDR3 is made up of 13 amino acids. Germline values: CDR1 LGHNA, CDR2 YNFKEQ. Trimming stripped 0 bases from V and 4 bases from J, with 7 bases between. The CDR3 loop reads CASSQDGSYEQYF. CDR3 bases: TGTGCCAGCAGCCAAGATGGGAGTTACGAGCAGTACTTC.

The chain joins TRBV7-8 to TRBJ2-2; TRBD1 matches at 8 bases. V lost 5 bases to trimming and J lost 1 base; unmatched junction nucleotides: 9. The CDR3 has 17 residues. Germline CDR1 SGHVS, CDR2 FQNEAQ. This CDR3 is CASSRMRTGQNTGELFF. The CDR3, as DNA: TGTGCCAGCAGCCGGATGCGGACAGGGCAGAACACCGGGGAGCTGTTTTTT.

This clone has a single count. This chain connects TRBV28 to TRBJ2-3; TRBD2 is a possible D gene (5 bases). Germline values: CDR1 MDHEN, CDR2 SYDVKM. This CDR3 has 15 residues. V lost 6 bases and J lost 2, with 15 bases in between. This CDR3 reads CASSRPLGDTDTQYF. The CDR3 coding sequence is TGTGCCAGCAGCCGACCCCTCGGGGACACAGATACGCAGTATTTT.

This chain uses TRBV5-1 with TRBJ1-1, with unresolved D. With 6 bases removed from V and 0 bases from J, the gap between germline ends came to 12 bases. There are 14 residues in the CDR3. Germline loops: CDR1 SGHRS, CDR2 YFSETQ. CDR3: CASTPNQVNTEAFF. CDR3 in DNA: TGCGCCAGCACTCCCAACCAGGTGAACACTGAAGCTTTCTTT.

This rearrangement joins TRBV19 to TRBJ1-2; 7 positions match TRBD1. Germline lookup yields CDR1 LNHDA and CDR2 SQIVND (reference sequence). The J segment lost 9 bases and the V segment lost 6 bases, leaving 16 bases of the junction unmatched. The CDR3 consists of 15 residues. CDR3 nucleotides: TGTGCCAGTAGCCACAGCCCGGACAGGTTGGGAAGCTACACCTTC. Its translation: CASSHSPDRLGSYTF.

There are a few counts of this clone. This rearrangement joins TRBV5-1 to TRBJ1-6, with 7 bases identical to TRBD1. CDR1 SGHRS and CDR2 YFSETQ come from the germline V gene. The ends lost 0 bases at V and 7 bases at J; junction bases unmatched: 4. The CDR3 has 15 residues. In nucleotides, the CDR3 is TGCGCCAGCAGCTTGGAAGGGGACAGAAATTCACCCCTCCACTTT. Its translation: CASSLEGDRNSPLHF.

The chain recombines TRBV19 with TRBJ2-2; TRBD2 is a possible D gene (6 bases). Germline V lookup: CDR1 LNHDA, CDR2 SQIVND (reference sequence). Between the trimmed V and J ends, which lost 3 bases and 2 bases, there was a span of 10 bases. This CDR3 has 15 amino acids. The CDR3: CASSIRTTNTGELFF. CDR3 coding DNA: TGTGCCAGTAGTATTAGGACTACAAACACCGGGGAGCTGTTTTTT. Variable domain in full (rest from reference TRBV19 and TRBJ2-2): DGGITQSPKYLFRKEGQNVTLSCEQNLNHDAMYWYRQDPGQGLRLIYYSQIVNDFQKGDIAEGYSVSREKKESFPLTVTSAQKNPTAFYLCASSIRTTNTGELFFGEGSRLTVL.

V gene TRBV3-1 (or the pseudogene TRBV3-2) combines with J gene TRBJ1-1; D possibly corresponds to TRBD1 (5 bases). CDR1 and CDR2 (germline): LGHDT, YNNKEL (reference sequence). There are 16 residues in the CDR3. Trimming took 4 bases from V and 3 from J, leaving 18 bases between them. This CDR3 reads CASSLPEDGGYTEAFF. The CDR3 DNA reads as TGTGCCAGCAGCCTCCCAGAGGATGGGGGGTACACTGAAGCTTTCTTT.

The V call is TRBV7-2, the J call TRBJ2-5; TRBD1 aligns across 8 bases. Germline V gives CDR1 SGHTA, CDR2 FQGNSA. The CDR3 consists of 14 residues. V lost 5 bases, J lost 5 bases, and 7 bases stayed unmatched. The CDR3 region has the DNA TGTGCCAGCAGCCGCAGGGGGCCGGGGGAGACCCAGTACTTC. Its protein product is CASSRRGPGETQYF. Filled out from reference TRBV7-2 and TRBJ2-5, the complete variable domain reads GAGVSQSPSNKVTEKGKDVELRCDPISGHTALYWYRQSLGQGLEFLIYFQGNSAPDKSGLPSDRFSAERTGGSVSTLTIQRTQQEDSAVYLCASSRRGPGETQYFGPGTRLLVL.

This chain links TRBV10-3 with TRBJ2-5, with 7 bases matching TRBD2. Per the germline V gene, CDR1 is ENHRY and CDR2 is SYGVKD. Germline trimming cut 3 bases from V and 2 bases from J; bases unmatched to any gene: 9. The CDR3 length is 16 residues. CDR3 sequence reads: CAISDPTTSTQETQYF. In DNA, the CDR3 is TGTGCCATCAGTGACCCTACGACTAGCACTCAAGAGACCCAGTACTTC.

The gene calls are TRBV19 and TRBJ2-1; 14 bases agree with TRBD2. The V segment lost 6 bases and the J segment 10 bases; nucleotides outside the gene matches: 8. Per the germline V gene, CDR1 is LNHDA and CDR2 is SQIVND (reference sequence). CDR3 length equals 15 residues. DNA for the CDR3: TGTGCCAGTAGCCCGACTAGCGGGGGGGCCGGAGAGCAGTTCTTC. Translated: CASSPTSGGAGEQFF.

V is TRBV12-5 and J is TRBJ1-2; D possibly corresponds to TRBD1 (6 bases). Germline lookup yields CDR1 LGHNT and CDR2 FRNRAP. Trimming left V 6 bases short and J 4 bases short, with 18 bases between. The CDR3 consists of 15 residues. CDR3 sequence: CASGPGGPTTYGYTF. CDR3 DNA: TGTGCTAGTGGCCCGGGGGGGCCAACTACCTATGGCTACACCTTC.

The chain joins TRBV24-1 to TRBJ2-7; maybe TRBD1 (5 bases). The germline V and J ends were trimmed by 4 bases and 13 bases, with 13 bases remaining between them. CDR3 length: 11 residues. Germline CDR1 and CDR2: KGHDR and SFDVKD. The CDR3 sequence: CATSDAMTDYF. DNA for the CDR3: TGTGCCACCAGTGACGCAATGACAGATTACTTC.

This chain uses TRBV18 with TRBJ1-1, with D hard to call. Germline CDR1 KGHSH, CDR2 LQKENI. This CDR3 region has 13 residues. With 6 bases removed from V and 7 bases from J, the gap between germline ends came to 15 bases. This chain's CDR3 is CASSFQALFEAFF. CDR3 DNA: TGTGCCAGCTCGTTCCAGGCCCTATTTGAAGCTTTCTTT.

The chain combines TRBV3-1 (or the pseudogene TRBV3-2) with TRBJ2-1, with 10 bases fitting TRBD1. Germline CDR1 and CDR2: LGHDT and YNNKEL (reference sequence). The CDR3 covers 14 residues. The ends lost 7 bases at V and 6 bases at J; junction bases unmatched: 6. CDR3 region: CASTGQGGRNEQFF. For the CDR3, the DNA is TGTGCCAGCACCGGACAGGGGGGGCGCAATGAGCAGTTCTTC.

The sample holds a few counts of this clone. The chain links TRBV19 to TRBJ1-5; 10 nucleotides align to TRBD1. V trimming: 3 bases; J trimming: 5 bases; junction bases outside the gene matches: 4. CDR3 length: 15 amino acids. Per germline, CDR1 LNHDA and CDR2 SQIVND (reference sequence). DNA of the CDR3: TGTGCCAGTAGTATCTGGGGGACAGGGGATCAGCCCCAGCATTTT. Its translation: CASSIWGTGDQPQHF.

The chain couples TRBV5-6 to TRBJ1-2, with no clear D. Germline V lookup: CDR1 SGHDT, CDR2 YYEEEE. V gave up 6 bases and J gave up 2 bases, with 17 bases separating them. The CDR3 is 15 residues long. CDR3 residues: CASTLWEIHNYGYTF. As DNA, the CDR3 is TGTGCCAGCACCCTGTGGGAGATTCACAACTATGGCTACACCTTC.

This chain joins TRBV5-1 and TRBJ2-5; D is possibly TRBD1 (6 bases). V lost 4 bases and J 1 base, leaving 11 bases between the germline ends. This CDR3 has 14 amino acids. Per germline, CDR1 SGHRS and CDR2 YFSETQ. As DNA, the CDR3 is TGCGCCAGCAGCAGGGGACACCCCCAAGAGACCCAGTACTTC. It encodes CASSRGHPQETQYF.

The genes are TRBV5-1 and TRBJ2-2; a possible D gene is TRBD1 (6 bases). Per the germline V gene, CDR1 is SGHRS and CDR2 is YFSETQ. Trimming pared 1 base from V and 4 bases from J, leaving 14 bases between. The CDR3 extends over 16 amino acids. The CDR3 loop is CASSLWGQSGTGELFF. The CDR3 nucleotides are TGCGCCAGCAGCTTGTGGGGACAATCCGGCACCGGGGAGCTGTTTTTT.

This clone was found many times. The J gene is TRBJ1-3, the V gene TRBV4-1; a possible D gene is TRBD1 (5 bases). Germline CDR1 reads MGHRA; CDR2 reads YSYEKL. V lost 0 bases and J 9 bases, leaving 18 bases between the germline ends. The CDR3 consists of 16 residues. DNA of the CDR3: TGCGCCAGCAGCCAAGATGGGGGGATCGACAGAAGCACCATATATTTT. It is translated as CASSQDGGIDRSTIYF.